This entry concerns a single TCR beta chain. Its target antigen remains unknown. Nothing much larger sits one base from this clone, and base qualities are not available. The trim is 4 bases for V and 3 bases for J, with a gap of 4 bases between the germline ends. The CDR3 numbers 11 residues from cysteine through phenylalanine. CDR3 DNA only is kept here, 33 bases in frame from base 1. Based on the germline V gene, the CDR1 and CDR2 sequences are MNHEY and SVGEGT. The data were obtained in a study of blood T cell repertoires in COVID-19 (TCRdb year 2020). For the wider study: Samples from collaborators originated in the United States, Italy and Spain and spanned both the acute and convalescent phases of COVID-19. Where available, HLA class I and class II types were taken from metadata supplied by the sample provider and were not determined by assay-based typing. The sample metadata nearly always contained a de-identified subject ID, COVID-19 status, age in years and sex. The material from the prospective study consisted of cDNA or gDNA derived from T cells, B-cell-depleted T cells, or PBMCs. The samples were drawn from the first 160 participants of the ongoing ImmuneRACE study and from some 1,300 subjects provided by 6 global collaborators. The dataset comprised deeply sampled blood TCRbeta repertoires from subjects exposed to, actively infected with, or recovered from COVID-19. The repertoires were made available in a free public database intended to serve as a resource for research on the immune response to SARS-CoV-2. The paper as a whole reports these results and caveats: The amount of clinical and demographic metadata varied by source and participant and was provided uncurated.

Each collaborating institution followed its own protocols to collect whole blood in K2EDTA tubes. For TCRbeta analysis, collaborators shipped samples as frozen whole blood, isolated PBMCs, or DNA extracted from either of those sample types. TCRbeta CDR3 regions were amplified from genomic DNA using the immunoSEQ Assay, a bias-controlled multiplex PCR. Per the original workflow: The number of nucleated cells in each sample was estimated by amplification of reference gene primers within the assay. To quantify the absolute abundance of each unique TCRbeta CDR3 rearrangement, sequence reads were collapsed and filtered. For each sample, productive Simpson clonality was calculated as the square root of Simpson's diversity index over productive rearrangements. Imported from immuneACCESS, the table was reduced by TCRdb to in-frame sequences with V and J called. These copies leave out some clones; in studies compared against another copy, an unresolved V gene accounts for under half, and the cause of the remainder is not known. V, J and clone size were drawn from that table, and D and trimming were deduced from the DNA. In all, the sample holds about 79,000 clones, and roughly 90% of those were seen once. The top ten hold approximately 4.5% of the sample.

Material for sequencing was peripheral blood. The sequence was collected from a man over 45 with active COVID-19. Rearrangement joined TRBV6-2 or TRBV6-3 to TRBJ2-7; too little of a D gene remains to name it. The nucleotide sequence reads TGTGCCAGCAGTTTATACTACGAGCAGTACTTC. Translated, it reads CASSLYYEQYF.